This TCR beta chain was captured by sequencing in a study of tumor T cells in aggressive B-cell lymphoma (TCRdb year 2017). Library preparation was by the immunoSEQ multiplex PCR assay. TCRdb carries this immuneACCESS record with in-frame sequences only. Its versions omit some clonotypes, under half of them owing to an unresolved V gene in the studies checked, with the rest unexplained. The sample records 4,000 to 6,000 clones, roughly 94% of which are singletons. Around 4% of the sample belongs to the ten largest clones. As concerns this clone: Which antigen it targets is not known. Base qualities were left out, and no much larger clone turns up one base away.

Its CDR3 holds 12 amino acids, cysteine through phenylalanine. Left in the record is the CDR3 DNA by itself, 36 bases read in frame from the first base. Taken from the germline V gene (reference sequence), the CDR1 and CDR2 loops are SEHNR and FQNEAQ. Trimming takes 5 bases from V and 8 bases from J, and the germline ends sit 10 bases apart. The TCR was taken from an adult with diffuse large B cell lymphoma. The chain links TRBV7-9 with TRBJ2-1; the D gene is not confidently resolved. Material: tumor tissue. The sequenced DNA is TGTGCCAGCAGCGTTCCGTCGGATGAGCAGTTCTTC. The translation is CASSVPSDEQFF.